The 21 T cell receptor beta chains listed next were all sequenced from one sample in a study of Ad26.COV2.S vaccination and SARS-CoV-2 variants. Assay used: immunoSEQ multiplex PCR; TCRdb lists only in-frame clones, some missing. Of more than 85,000 clones listed, roughly 80% were seen once; the top ten hold roughly 17%. The sample consisted of peripheral blood, taken after recovery from COVID-19. The receptors here all came from a human donor who had recovered from COVID-19.

The CDR3 nucleotides are TGTGCCAGCAGCCAAGGGTGGAATTCACCCCTCCACTTT. Residues: CASSQGWNSPLHF. The J gene is TRBJ1-6, the V gene TRBV14; D gene ambiguous. Deletions cut 1 base from V and 7 bases from J, with 5 bases between. The CDR3 sequence is 13 residues long. CDR1 is SGHDN and CDR2 is FVKESK in the germline V gene.

This clone showed up just a few times. The chain links TRBV11-2 to TRBJ2-5, with D unresolved. The CDR3 is 12 amino acids. Germline values: CDR1 SGHAT, CDR2 FQNNGV. Trimming pared 1 base from V and 3 bases from J, leaving 3 bases between. The CDR3 DNA follows: TGTGCCAGCAGCTTAGGAAAAGAGACCCAGTACTTC. Amino acids: CASSLGKETQYF.

The V and J genes are TRBV2 and TRBJ2-7; D is perhaps TRBD1 (6 bases). The germline V gene encodes CDR1 SNHLY and CDR2 FYNNEI. CDR3 size: 12 residues. The V end was cut by 7 bases, the J end by 3 bases, with 10 bases between. CDR3 bases: TGTGCCAGCACCCGACAGGACTACGAGCAGTACTTC. Residues: CASTRQDYEQYF.

This clone was detected a few times. The chain links TRBV7-9 to TRBJ2-1, with TRBD2 as a possible D gene (6 bases). The V gene lost 4 bases and the J gene lost 5 bases, with 15 bases spanning the gap. The CDR3 length is 15 residues. CDR1 is SEHNR, CDR2 FQNEAQ, per germline (reference sequence). The CDR3 DNA is TGTGCCAGCAGCTCCCGACTAGAGGCAAACAATGAGCAGTTCTTC. Protein product: CASSSRLEANNEQFF.

The chain joins TRBV28 to TRBJ2-3; a possible D gene is TRBD2 (5 bases). V lost 2 bases, J lost 2 bases, and 14 bases lay in between. Germline V CDR1 and CDR2: MDHEN, SYDVKM. There are 16 residues in the CDR3. In nucleotides, the CDR3 is TGTGCCAGCAGTTTAGGGCGGGCCGGTCACACAGATACGCAGTATTTT. This codes for CASSLGRAGHTDTQYF. Variable domain in full (rest from reference TRBV28 and TRBJ2-3): DVKVTQSSRYLVKRTGEKVFLECVQDMDHENMFWYRQDPGLGLRLIYFSYDVKMKEKGDIPEGYSVSREKKERFSLILESASTNQTSMYLCASSLGRAGHTDTQYFGPGTRLTVL.

The rearrangement joins TRBV5-1 to TRBJ2-3; 10 bases match TRBD2. The CDR3 spans 14 residues. Trimming at V came to 4 bases and at J to 3 bases, leaving 2 bases not matched to a gene. The germline gives CDR1 SGHRS, CDR2 YFSETQ. The CDR3 DNA follows: TGCGCCAGCAGCACGGGACTAGCGACAGATACGCAGTATTTT. Encoded protein: CASSTGLATDTQYF.

V and J are TRBV6-5 and TRBJ2-6; no reliable D call. Germline V lookup: CDR1 MNHEY, CDR2 SVGAGI. The CDR3 consists of 15 residues. With 4 bases removed from V and 0 bases from J, the gap between germline ends came to 7 bases. CDR3: CASSSASSGANVLTF. As DNA, the CDR3 is TGTGCCAGCAGTTCGGCGAGCTCTGGGGCCAACGTCCTGACTTTC.

The genes are TRBV28 and TRBJ2-7, with 7 bases matching TRBD1. The junction had 10 bases not matched to a gene; V was cut back by 10 bases and J by 4 bases. The germline gives CDR1 MDHEN, CDR2 SYDVKM. CDR3 length: 13 residues. The CDR3 region is CATETGLLYEQYF. CDR3 sequence (DNA): TGTGCCACGGAGACAGGGCTATTGTACGAGCAGTACTTC.

The chain couples TRBV9 to TRBJ2-5; D is perhaps TRBD2 (6 bases). V gave up 0 bases and J gave up 5 bases, with 11 bases separating them. This CDR3 is built from 14 residues. In germline, CDR1 is SGDLS, CDR2 YYNGEE. The CDR3 spells CASSVDLAGETQYF. In nucleotides, the CDR3 is TGTGCCAGCAGCGTAGATCTTGCGGGGGAGACCCAGTACTTC.

The chain has TRBV4-1 and TRBJ2-7; 10 bases map to TRBD1. CDR3 size: 17 residues. V was pared by 1 base and J by 4 bases, with 10 bases of the junction left unmatched. Germline CDR1 is MGHRA and CDR2 is YSYEKL. DNA of the CDR3: TGCGCCAGCAGCCAAGTCCGGGACAGGGGATTTAGTTACGAGCAGTACTTC. Translating gives CASSQVRDRGFSYEQYF.

A few counts support this clone. The same CDR3 is also encoded by other DNA sequences in this sample. The chain has TRBV3-1 (or the pseudogene TRBV3-2) and TRBJ2-2; D is ambiguous. The length of the CDR3 is 14 residues. Germline V gene lookup returns CDR1 LGHDT and CDR2 YNNKEL (reference sequence). The germline V and J ends were trimmed by 1 base and 0 bases, with 3 bases remaining between them. CDR3 DNA sequence: TGTGCCAGCAGCCAAGGTCCGAACACCGGGGAGCTGTTTTTT. This encodes CASSQGPNTGELFF.

The chain links TRBV24-1 to TRBJ2-5; D possibly corresponds to TRBD2 (5 bases). Germline CDR1 and CDR2: KGHDR and SFDVKD. V gave up 3 bases and J gave up 3 bases, with 16 bases separating them. The CDR3 length is 16 residues. The CDR3 region has the DNA TGTGCCACCAGTGATATTGGACTTGAAGGCAAAGAGACCCAGTACTTC. Its translation is CATSDIGLEGKETQYF.

The count of this clone is one. This chain joins TRBV9 and TRBJ2-7; 7 bases agree with TRBD2. The CDR3 has 16 residues. V lost 2 bases to trimming and J lost 5 bases; unmatched junction nucleotides: 13. Germline V gene lookup returns CDR1 SGDLS and CDR2 YYNGEE. The CDR3 DNA is TGTGCCAGCAGCGTTGCCGGGGGGACCCCTCCTGACGAGCAGTACTTC. Translated, it gives CASSVAGGTPPDEQYF.

The chain employs TRBV10-2 and TRBJ1-2; 8 nucleotides match TRBD1. The CDR3 consists of 15 residues. V lost 5 bases to trimming and J lost 6 bases; unmatched junction nucleotides: 11. Germline V lookup: CDR1 WSHSY, CDR2 SAAADI. CDR3 loop: CASSSTPGQGDGYTF. The CDR3 DNA follows: TGCGCCAGCAGTTCTACCCCAGGACAGGGCGATGGCTACACCTTC.

This rearrangement joins TRBV7-2 to TRBJ2-5, with D uncertain. CDR3 size: 11 residues. Trimming cost V 4 bases and J 1 base, with 1 base left between them. Germline V gene data show CDR1 as SGHTA and CDR2 as FQGNSA. DNA of the CDR3: TGTGCCAGCAGCTCCCAAGAGACCCAGTACTTC. The encoded protein is CASSSQETQYF.

This clone was recorded a few times. The chain links TRBV30 to TRBJ2-6; 8 bases map to TRBD1. Trimming took 3 bases from V and 2 from J; bases not matched to a gene: 9. The germline CDR1 and CDR2 sequences are GTSNPN and SVGIG (reference sequence). This CDR3 spans 17 amino acids. CDR3 loop: CAWRETLQGAGANVLTF. DNA of the CDR3: TGTGCCTGGAGGGAGACCTTACAGGGGGCTGGGGCCAACGTCCTGACTTTC.

This chain's CDR3 is CASRQDRGYGYTF. CDR3 nucleotide sequence: TGTGCCAGCAGACAGGACAGGGGATATGGCTACACCTTC. The chain joins TRBV27 to TRBJ1-2, with 9 nucleotides matching TRBD1. The CDR3 runs to 13 residues. V gave up 6 bases and J gave up 5 bases; unmatched junction bases: 4. Per germline, CDR1 MNHEY and CDR2 SMNVEV (reference sequence).

The count of this clone is one. The chain uses TRBV5-6 and TRBJ2-3; 7 positions agree with TRBD1. CDR3 size: 14 residues. Per germline, CDR1 SGHDT and CDR2 YYEEEE. V lost 3 bases, J lost 6 bases, and 7 bases stayed unmatched. DNA of the CDR3: TGTGCCAGCAGCTGGACAGGACAATTGGATACGCAGTATTTT. It encodes CASSWTGQLDTQYF.

The chain uses TRBV7-2 and TRBJ2-7; tentatively, D is TRBD1 or TRBD2 (5 bases each). CDR1 and CDR2 from the germline V gene are SGHTA and FQGNSA. Trimming stripped 1 base from V and 11 bases from J, with 12 bases between. The CDR3 is made up of 12 amino acids. In nucleotides, the CDR3 is TGTGCCAGCAGCTTAGAGCTGGGACGGAAGTACTTC. Residues: CASSLELGRKYF. Combining the CDR3 with reference TRBV7-2 and TRBJ2-7 gives the whole variable domain GAGVSQSPSNKVTEKGKDVELRCDPISGHTALYWYRQSLGQGLEFLIYFQGNSAPDKSGLPSDRFSAERTGGSVSTLTIQRTQQEDSAVYLCASSLELGRKYFGPGTRLTVT.

This clone was found many times. V usage is TRBV6-2 or TRBV6-3 and J usage is TRBJ2-5, with TRBD2 identical over 7 bases. The CDR3 consists of 15 residues. Germline CDR1 reads MNHEY; CDR2 reads SVGEGT. V shed 2 bases and J 2 bases; nucleotides not matched to a gene: 5. CDR3 sequence: CASSYDSSGQETQYF. In nucleotides, the CDR3 is TGTGCCAGCAGTTACGACTCTAGCGGACAAGAGACCCAGTACTTC.

CDR3 amino acids: CASSLVQVASTEAFF. CDR3 in DNA: TGTGCCAGCAGTTTGGTACAGGTGGCTTCCACTGAAGCTTTCTTT. The chain recombines TRBV28 with TRBJ1-1; perhaps TRBD1 as D (5 bases). The V end was cut by 3 bases, the J end by 4 bases, with 15 bases between. The V gene's germline CDR1 is MDHEN and CDR2 SYDVKM. The CDR3 is 15 amino acids.